This passage covers 18 T cell receptor beta chains from one sample sequenced in a study of response to subunit inactivated influenza vaccine. TCRdb passed the RT-PCR reads through MiXCR, listing each CDR3 protein once. The sample yields fewer than 800,000 distinct CDR3 sequences, around a sixth seen once. The sequencing here drew on PBMCs from blood, taken roughly 12 days after vaccination. All receptors derive from a man aged 45-65 years who received an inactivated influenza vaccine.

This clonotype has ten or more counts. V gene TRBV20-1 combines with J gene TRBJ2-5, with 9 bases identical to TRBD1. Losses at the gene ends were 4 bases for V and 4 bases for J; bases not matched to a gene: 13. The CDR3 runs 16 residues. CDR1 and CDR2 from the germline V gene are DFQATT and SNEGSKA (reference sequence). CDR3 protein: CSANQGQGIDLETQYF. Here the CDR3 DNA reads TGCAGTGCTAATCAAGGACAGGGGATTGATTTAGAGACCCAGTACTTC.

The chain links TRBV19 to TRBJ1-1; D unclear. The CDR3 loop spans 13 amino acids. The germline V and J ends were trimmed by 6 bases and 7 bases, with 15 bases remaining between them. Germline CDR1 is LNHDA and CDR2 is SQIVND (reference sequence). CDR3 residues: CASRLSSDFEAFF. CDR3 coding DNA: TGTGCCAGTAGGTTAAGTTCGGACTTTGAAGCTTTCTTT.

The chain combines TRBV10-2 with TRBJ1-3; 7 nucleotides line up with TRBD1. Germline assignment: CDR1 WSHSY and CDR2 SAAADI. V was pared by 6 bases and J by 1 base, with 3 bases of the junction left unmatched. This CDR3 comprises 14 residues. The CDR3 reads CASRNRGSGNTIYF. DNA for the CDR3: TGCGCCAGCAGAAACAGGGGATCTGGAAACACCATATATTTT.

This clonotype was seen more than once but under ten times. V and J are TRBV4-2 and TRBJ2-3; D is possibly TRBD1 (6 bases). In germline, CDR1 is LGHNA, CDR2 YNFKEQ. CDR3 length equals 18 residues. Trimming left V 5 bases short and J 3 bases short, with 24 bases between. In DNA, the CDR3 is TGTGCCAGCAGCGTCGATGGGCTTACAGGGTTGGGTACAGATACGCAGTATTTT. It is translated as CASSVDGLTGLGTDTQYF.

The table lists this clonotype with a few counts. This chain connects TRBV29-1 to TRBJ1-1; 7 nucleotides align to TRBD1. This CDR3 has 14 amino acids. V trimming: 7 bases; J trimming: 0 bases; junction bases outside the gene matches: 8. Germline V gene data show CDR1 as SQVTM and CDR2 as ANQGSEA. CDR3 nucleotides: TGCAGCGGTGCAGCAGGGGGAGTGAACACTGAAGCTTTCTTT. Translating gives CSGAAGGVNTEAFF.

As to this clonotype: This sequence may be a read error, since a much larger clone differs from it by one base. The chain couples TRBV5-6 to TRBJ1-1, with a weak D call TRBD1 (5 bases). The CDR3 extends over 15 amino acids. Trimming took 4 bases from V and 0 from J, leaving 13 bases between them. Germline-derived CDR1 and CDR2 are SGHDT and YYEEEE. CDR3 sequence reads: CASSARQTMNTEAFF. As DNA, the CDR3 is TGTGCCAGCAGCGCAAGACAGACTATGAACACTGAAGCTTTCTTT. Supplemented by reference TRBV5-6 and TRBJ1-1, the full variable domain reads DAGVTQSPTHLIKTRGQQVTLRCSPKSGHDTVSWYQQALGQGPQFIFQYYEEEERQRGNFPDRFSGHQFPNYSSELNVNALLLGDSALYLCASSARQTMNTEAFFGQGTRLTVV.

This clonotype was detected a few times. The rearrangement joins TRBV6-6 to TRBJ2-1; tentatively, D is TRBD2 (7 bases). The germline gives CDR1 MNHNY, CDR2 SVGAGI (reference sequence). V was clipped by 7 bases and J by 1 base, with 8 bases between them. CDR3 length: 13 amino acids. This CDR3 reads CASKGGSYNEQFF. The DNA for the CDR3 is TGTGCCAGCAAGGGGGGGTCCTACAATGAGCAGTTCTTC.

The V gene is TRBV3-1, the J gene TRBJ2-1; D perhaps matches TRBD1 (6 bases). CDR1 is LGHDT and CDR2 is YNNKEL in the germline V gene (reference sequence). V lost 2 bases, J lost 9 bases, and 11 bases lay in between. The length of the CDR3 is 13 residues. CDR3 protein: CASSQRLDSEQFF. The CDR3 bases are TGTGCCAGCAGCCAAAGACTGGACAGTGAGCAGTTCTTC.

At least ten counts were recorded for this clonotype. The chain recombines TRBV29-1 with TRBJ2-5; possible D gene TRBD2, 7 bases. The length of the CDR3 is 11 residues. Germline V gene sequence: CDR1 SQVTM, CDR2 ANQGSEA. Deletions cut 4 bases from V and 7 bases from J, with 10 bases between. The CDR3 sequence: CSVARGATQYF. The CDR3 DNA reads TGCAGCGTTGCACGGGGGGCGACCCAGTACTTC.

The V call is TRBV7-9, the J call TRBJ2-3; a possible D gene is TRBD1 (6 bases). Germline CDR1 reads SEHNR; CDR2 reads FQNEAQ (reference sequence). There are 14 residues in the CDR3. V was cut by 4 bases and J by 0 bases, with 8 bases left in between. The CDR3 bases are TGTGCCAGCAGCTGCGACAGGAGCACAGATACGCAGTATTTT. Its translation: CASSCDRSTDTQYF.

This sequence joins TRBV10-3 and TRBJ2-2, with a tentative D call TRBD1 (6 bases). The CDR3 length is 14 residues. From germline, CDR1 is ENHRY and CDR2 SYGVKD. V shed 6 bases and J shed 7 bases, with 15 bases lying between them. In nucleotides, the CDR3 is TGTGCCATCAGGGACAGTCAGCATAACGGGGAGCTGTTTTTT. Translation gives CAIRDSQHNGELFF.

The CDR3 region has the DNA TGTGCCATCAGCGGCGCGGGAGGGAAAGTTGGTTCACCCCTCCACTTT. It encodes CAISGAGGKVGSPLHF. The chain joins TRBV10-3 to TRBJ1-6; D is unclear. Germline V gives CDR1 ENHRY, CDR2 SYGVKD. This CDR3 contains 16 residues. V was trimmed by 6 bases and J by 9 bases, leaving 21 bases between them.

This clonotype was counted between two and nine times. This chain connects TRBV3-1 to TRBJ2-1; D unresolved. V dropped 4 bases and J dropped 9 bases, with 19 bases sitting between them. The germline V gene encodes CDR1 LGHDT and CDR2 YNNKEL (reference sequence). The CDR3 spans 15 residues. CDR3 sequence: CASSPPIVGSREQFF. The CDR3 region has the DNA TGTGCCAGCAGCCCCCCCATTGTGGGGTCTCGTGAGCAGTTCTTC.

This clonotype was counted only a few times. This chain connects TRBV28 to TRBJ2-1, with D perhaps TRBD2 (6 bases). CDR1 is MDHEN, CDR2 SYDVKM, per germline. Trimming left V 1 base short and J 10 bases short, with 8 bases between. CDR3 length: 12 residues. As DNA, the CDR3 is TGTGCCAGCAGTTTATATGGGGGGGAGCAGTTCTTC. Protein sequence: CASSLYGGEQFF.

The V gene is TRBV7-2, the J gene TRBJ1-5; D remains ambiguous. Germline V gene data show CDR1 as SGHTA and CDR2 as FQGNSA. This CDR3 contains 16 residues. V shed 1 base and J shed 0 bases, with 10 bases lying between them. CDR3 bases: TGTGCCAGCAGCTTAGGGGCAGCCTATAGCAATCAGCCCCAGCATTTT. Its translation is CASSLGAAYSNQPQHF.

This clonotype has more than one count but fewer than ten. The chain has TRBV4-2 and TRBJ2-7; possibly TRBD1 for D (7 bases). The V end was cut by 4 bases, the J end by 5 bases, with 18 bases between. The CDR3 has 15 residues. CDR1 LGHNA and CDR2 YNFKEQ come from the germline V gene. Here the CDR3 DNA reads TGTGCCAGCAGCCGGACCGAGCAGGGGGGCCACGAGCAGTACTTC. This codes for CASSRTEQGGHEQYF.

This clonotype was observed a few times. V is TRBV5-6 and J is TRBJ1-1, with D perhaps TRBD1 (5 bases). The CDR3 contains 15 residues. Germline V gene sequence: CDR1 SGHDT, CDR2 YYEEEE. The V end was cut by 4 bases, the J end by 10 bases, with 23 bases between. CDR3 DNA: TGTGCCAGCAGCATTGAAGGGCGGCAGGGAGGTGTAGCTTTCTTT. Translating gives CASSIEGRQGGVAFF.

This chain joins TRBV4-1 and TRBJ2-1; D is undetermined. This CDR3 comprises 16 residues. CDR1 is MGHRA, CDR2 YSYEKL, per germline. Trimming shortened V by 6 bases and J by 5 bases, and 20 bases separated the two germline ends. CDR3 sequence: CASSPPLRSRNNEQFF. CDR3 sequence (DNA): TGCGCCAGCAGTCCCCCCCTTCGTAGCCGTAACAATGAGCAGTTCTTC.